The next 10 T cell receptor beta chains were all read from a single sample in a study of neurological immune-mediated disorders. TCRdb reprocessed the 5' RACE reads with MiXCR, giving one entry per CDR3 protein. The data show under 80,000 distinct CDR3 sequences, 14% seen once. The source material was PBMCs. All receptors come from a woman aged 45-65 years in good health.

This clonotype was found many times. The V call is TRBV5-5, the J call TRBJ2-7; D may correspond to TRBD1 or TRBD2 (5 bases each). The CDR3 has 16 amino acids. Germline CDR1 reads SGHKS; CDR2 reads YYEKEE (reference sequence). Trimming cost V 4 bases and J 0 bases, with 17 bases left between them. The CDR3: CASSLRLGTGSYEQYF. DNA of the CDR3: TGTGCCAGCAGCCTTCGTTTGGGGACGGGCTCCTACGAGCAGTACTTC.

At least ten counts were recorded for this clonotype. This rearrangement joins TRBV6-1 to TRBJ2-5, with TRBD2 identical over 7 bases. Germline V gene sequence: CDR1 MNHNS, CDR2 SASEGT. The ends lost 8 bases at V and 5 bases at J; junction bases unmatched: 11. The CDR3 has 14 residues. CDR3: CASRPGGLGETQYF. DNA for the CDR3: TGTGCCAGCCGTCCGGGGGGTTTGGGTGAGACCCAGTACTTC.

The table lists this clonotype with many counts. The chain joins TRBV7-6 to TRBJ2-1, with D maybe TRBD1 (5 bases). With 1 base removed from V and 0 bases from J, the gap between germline ends came to 13 bases. The germline V gene encodes CDR1 SGHVS and CDR2 FNYEAQ. CDR3 length: 17 residues. The CDR3 DNA reads as TGTGCCAGCAGCTTAGGGGCAGGGCAGAGCTCCTACAATGAGCAGTTCTTC. Its translation is CASSLGAGQSSYNEQFF.

This clonotype has at least ten counts. The rearrangement joins TRBV20-1 to TRBJ2-2; possibly TRBD1 for D (5 bases). There are 14 residues in the CDR3. CDR1 DFQATT and CDR2 SNEGSKA come from the germline V gene (reference sequence). Trimming cost V 6 bases and J 4 bases, with 15 bases left between them. The CDR3 nucleotides are TGCAGTGCGCAAGACAGAATACGCACCGGGGAGCTGTTTTTT. This sequence encodes CSAQDRIRTGELFF.

This clonotype was observed at least ten times. The V gene is TRBV20-1, the J gene TRBJ1-3; D call uncertain. V was cut by 2 bases and J by 0 bases, with 11 bases left in between. The CDR3 runs 15 residues. The germline V gene has CDR1 DFQATT and CDR2 SNEGSKA (reference sequence). CDR3 nucleotide sequence: TGCAGTGCTAGACTACGAGACAACTCTGGAAACACCATATATTTT. This sequence encodes CSARLRDNSGNTIYF.

This clonotype came up a few times. The CDR3 is CASSDSPGTSHEKLFF. As DNA, the CDR3 is TGCGCCAGCAGCGACTCCCCCGGGACATCTCATGAAAAACTGTTTTTT. The chain carries TRBV5-1 and TRBJ1-4; D is perhaps TRBD1 (6 bases). Trimming pared 4 bases from V and 6 bases from J, leaving 19 bases between. This CDR3 contains 16 residues. Germline lookup yields CDR1 SGHRS and CDR2 YFSETQ.

This clonotype was recorded at least ten times. J is TRBJ1-1 and V is TRBV6-6; D is uncertain. Germline V gives CDR1 MNHNY, CDR2 SVGAGI (reference sequence). The CDR3 is made up of 12 amino acids. The ends were cut back, 4 bases at V and 7 bases at J, with 10 bases in the middle. The CDR3 reads CASSSFPGEAFF. CDR3 nucleotides: TGTGCCAGCAGTTCTTTCCCGGGTGAAGCTTTCTTT.

This clonotype was recorded at least ten times. The CDR3 nucleotides read TGCAGTGCTAGAGTCTTCGACCGATATGGCTACACCTTC. Residues: CSARVFDRYGYTF. The chain employs TRBV20-1 and TRBJ1-2; D unclear. Germline V gene sequence: CDR1 DFQATT, CDR2 SNEGSKA (reference sequence). The length of the CDR3 is 13 residues. Trimming took 1 base from V and 5 from J, leaving 11 bases between them.

Many counts were recorded for this clonotype. The rearrangement links TRBV3-1 to TRBJ2-1, with a tentative D call TRBD2 (5 bases). Germline-derived CDR1 and CDR2 are LGHDT and YNNKEL (reference sequence). The CDR3 sequence is 16 residues long. Trimming shortened V by 6 bases and J by 0 bases, and 15 bases separated the two germline ends. The CDR3 DNA is TGTGCCAGCAGAGGGAATTCGGGGAGCTCCTACAATGAGCAGTTCTTC. It yields the protein CASRGNSGSSYNEQFF.

This clonotype was seen ten or more times. J is TRBJ2-1 and V is TRBV24-1; 13 nucleotides align to TRBD2. Trimming at V came to 4 bases and at J to 7 bases, leaving 9 bases not matched to a gene. The germline V gene has CDR1 KGHDR and CDR2 SFDVKD. The CDR3 runs 17 residues. CDR3 in amino acids: CATSELAGGPRGNEQFF. In DNA, the CDR3 is TGTGCCACCAGTGAACTAGCGGGGGGGCCTAGAGGAAATGAGCAGTTCTTC.